This T cell receptor beta chain was sequenced during a study of T cells in localized non-small cell lung cancer (dated by TCRdb to about 2020). Broadly, across the study: The study analyzed T cell repertoires of 236 early-stage NSCLC patients, comparing tumors and uninvolved tumor-adjacent lungs. The cohort consisted of approximately 240 treatment-naive NSCLC patients whose localized lung tumors had been resected. The mean age of the NSCLC patients was around 65 years, with 130 or so men and around 100 women.

At diagnosis, tumor, uninvolved tumor-adjacent lung and peripheral blood were collected and then preserved as a mix of FFPE and fresh-frozen material. For TCR repertoire profiling, blood samples were analyzed in the form of peripheral blood mononuclear cells. V is cut by 5 bases and J by 7 bases, and the space between the germline ends is 20 bases. CDR1 SEHNR and CDR2 FQNEAQ were looked up in the germline V gene (reference sequence). The CDR3 numbers 15 residues from cysteine through phenylalanine. Just the 45-base CDR3 DNA is kept, in frame starting at base 1. TCR beta CDR3 regions were sequenced from DNA using the immunoSEQ Assay. In the source study's methods: To compute T cell density, TCR beta template counts were normalized to usable DNA, which was estimated by amplifying housekeeping genes. Richness was estimated with the preseqR package, extrapolating to 400,000 templates for PBMC samples and 120,000 templates for tissue samples. Clonality was calculated as one minus Pielou's evenness. Tissue-enriched TCRs were identified by differential abundance testing using productive amino-acid clonotypes, minimum total count 5 and alpha 0.1. Repertoire overlap between compartments was quantified with the Jaccard Index and Morisita Overlap Index. TCR beta CDR3s were clustered by GLIPH together with public tetramer-defined viral CDR3s, and at least three viral sequences plus V-gene enrichment were required for viral motifs. Sourced from immuneACCESS, this table was stored by TCRdb with only in-frame sequences that have V and J called. A share of the clones is absent; for the studies checked, an unresolved V gene accounts for under half, and the remainder has no known explanation. The DNA was the basis for D and trimming; V, J and clone size are from that table. This sample comprises tens of thousands of clones, around 90% of them detected only once. The ten biggest clones cover around 16% of the sample.

Results the study describes overall, beyond this receptor: Because multi-region tumor sequencing was not done, intratumor heterogeneity could not be ruled out. A median of around 57 of the top 100 tumor clones turned up in the paired uninvolved adjacent lung, and under 30 of those clones also ranked among the top 100 of that same adjacent lung. Because of the exploratory design, TCR variables were selected using unadjusted p-values without false-discovery rate correction. Longer overall survival was associated with higher T cell density in blood, whereas shorter survival was associated with higher clonality in adjacent lung. The highest T cell clonality was observed in uninvolved tumor-adjacent lung, where clonality exceeded that of tumor, suggesting that antigenic responses were more focused in uninvolved tumor-adjacent lung.

The sample holds a few counts of this clone. The antigen this receptor binds is unknown. One base away there is no much larger clone; base qualities are not given. Material: PBMCs, obtained before any cancer treatment. The chain was built from TRBV7-9 and TRBJ1-2; the D gene is perhaps TRBD1, from 5 matching bases. The receptor comes from a female donor with stage II lung adenocarcinoma. The CDR3 has the sequence CASSPQGPLRGGYTF. The DNA sequence follows: TGTGCCAGCAGCCCCCAGGGCCCCCTAAGAGGTGGCTACACCTTC.